This T cell receptor (beta chain) was documented in a study of shared clonotypes between healthy human individuals. Notes on the study in general: Shared clonotypes: 4.5% to 6% naive CD4, about 3.3% naive CD8, less than 2.5% memory CD4, under 0.45% memory CD8.

Data came from immunoSEQ multiplex PCR; TCRdb stores just in-frame clones and leaves some out. The sample gives about 600,000 clones, roughly 95% of which show up once; around 0.11% is in the top ten. Terminally differentiated effector memory CD45RA+ cells were excluded from the naive CD8 cells, which were CD45RO-negative and positively selected for CCR7. The germline gives CDR1 SQVTM, CDR2 ANQGSEA. The CDR3 has 13 amino acids. The germline V and J ends were trimmed by 7 bases and 7 bases, with 17 bases remaining between them. Remarks on this clone: Its antigen is unidentified.

This sequence originates from a woman younger than 45 in good health. Sequenced material: naive CD8+ T cells sorted from blood. The chain uses TRBV29-1 and TRBJ2-1; unclear D gene. The CDR3 DNA follows: TGCAGCGCCTCGGAGTCATCTACGAATGAGCAGTTCTTC. It codes for CSASESSTNEQFF.